These 28 T cell receptor beta chains share one sample of origin, sequenced in a study of OX40 agonist ivuxolimab in advanced cancers. Method: immunoSEQ multiplex PCR; TCRdb's copy keeps in-frame clones and lacks some. The profile shows 77,000 or so clones, about nine tenths of them singletons. Sequencing was performed on CD4+ or CD8+ T cells sorted from blood, taken in a trial of the OX40 agonist ivuxolimab. The receptors were sampled from an adult with an advanced solid tumor such as melanoma, head and neck, liver or kidney cancer.

This clone was picked up a small number of times. The chain links TRBV5-1 to TRBJ1-6, with D unclear. Germline CDR1 SGHRS, CDR2 YFSETQ. Trimming shortened V by 2 bases and J by 7 bases, and 7 bases separated the two germline ends. The CDR3 is 13 residues long. The CDR3, as DNA: TGCGCCAGCAGCTTCGGCGACAATTCACCCCTCCACTTT. It yields the protein CASSFGDNSPLHF.

The chain couples TRBV18 to TRBJ1-2; 8 nucleotides match TRBD1. CDR1 and CDR2 from the germline V gene are KGHSH and LQKENI. V was pared by 3 bases and J by 5 bases, with 8 bases of the junction left unmatched. The CDR3 is 15 residues long. This CDR3 is CASSPGQGADYGYTF. The DNA of the CDR3 is TGTGCCAGCTCACCGGGTCAGGGGGCGGATTATGGCTACACCTTC.

DNA for the CDR3: TGTGCCAGCAGTAGACAGCCCGGGACGGAGACCCAGTACTTC. Protein sequence: CASSRQPGTETQYF. The chain combines TRBV2 with TRBJ2-5; either TRBD1 or TRBD2 may fit D (5 bases each). The germline CDR1 and CDR2 sequences are SNHLY and FYNNEI. V dropped 5 bases and J dropped 5 bases, with 15 bases sitting between them. This CDR3 comprises 14 residues.

This chain's CDR3 is CASSLVGARGTYEQYF. In nucleotides, the CDR3 is TGTGCCAGCAGCTTGGTTGGGGCCAGGGGAACCTACGAGCAGTACTTC. V gene TRBV5-6 combines with J gene TRBJ2-7; a weak D match, TRBD1 (6 bases). This CDR3 has 16 amino acids. V gave up 0 bases and J gave up 2 bases, with 15 bases separating them. Germline V lookup: CDR1 SGHDT, CDR2 YYEEEE.

The J gene is TRBJ1-2, the V gene TRBV28; no firm D call. CDR1 and CDR2 from the germline V gene are MDHEN and SYDVKM. The CDR3 spans 14 residues. Trimming stripped 7 bases from V and 4 bases from J, with 16 bases between. The CDR3, as DNA: TGTGCCAGCAATCGGGGAGGTGTGGGCTATGGCTACACCTTC. Translation: CASNRGGVGYGYTF.

The rearrangement joins TRBV2 to TRBJ2-1; a possible D gene is TRBD1 (6 bases). The CDR3 runs to 13 residues. V dropped 5 bases and J dropped 6 bases, with 11 bases sitting between them. CDR1 is SNHLY and CDR2 is FYNNEI in the germline V gene. CDR3 sequence: CASSRQVPNEQFF. The CDR3 DNA reads as TGTGCCAGCAGTAGACAGGTCCCCAATGAGCAGTTCTTC.

The V gene is TRBV4-2, the J gene TRBJ2-2; D perhaps matches TRBD1 (6 bases). Germline CDR1 is LGHNA and CDR2 is YNFKEQ. V lost 1 base and J lost 2, with 8 bases in between. This CDR3 has 15 amino acids. The CDR3 spells CASSQGTANTGELFF. The CDR3 nucleotides are TGTGCCAGCAGCCAAGGGACAGCAAACACCGGGGAGCTGTTTTTT.

This rearrangement joins TRBV29-1 to TRBJ2-1, with D perhaps TRBD1 (6 bases). The CDR3 sequence is 14 residues long. Germline V gene sequence: CDR1 SQVTM, CDR2 ANQGSEA. The germline V and J ends were trimmed by 6 bases and 6 bases, with 18 bases remaining between them. This chain's CDR3 is CSVGQRLSPNEQFF. CDR3 in DNA: TGCAGCGTAGGACAGCGCCTGAGCCCCAATGAGCAGTTCTTC.

The chain carries TRBV29-1 and TRBJ1-1, with TRBD1 as a possible D gene (5 bases). Germline assignment: CDR1 SQVTM and CDR2 ANQGSEA. This CDR3 has 13 residues. Trimming cost V 4 bases and J 6 bases, with 15 bases left between them. The CDR3 protein is CSVVLGRAPEAFF. CDR3 coding DNA: TGCAGCGTTGTCCTTGGCAGGGCCCCTGAAGCTTTCTTT.

CDR3 bases: TGTGCCAGTAGTACGGGACTAGCGGGGGTTAATGAGCAGTTCTTC. As protein: CASSTGLAGVNEQFF. The V and J genes are TRBV19 and TRBJ2-1, with 14 bases identical to TRBD2. There are 15 residues in the CDR3. V trimming: 4 bases; J trimming: 7 bases; junction bases outside the gene matches: 3. Germline-derived CDR1 and CDR2 are LNHDA and SQIVND (reference sequence).

The V and J genes are TRBV2 and TRBJ2-2, with TRBD2 as a possible D gene (6 bases). Germline CDR1 SNHLY, CDR2 FYNNEI. V lost 9 bases to trimming and J lost 4 bases, with 15 bases between them. This CDR3 comprises 14 residues. CDR3 region: CASRTGVSTGELFF. CDR3 DNA sequence: TGTGCCAGTAGAACGGGGGTTTCCACCGGGGAGCTGTTTTTT.

The chain joins TRBV7-7 to TRBJ2-5; weak D call: TRBD1 (6 bases). Trimming shortened V by 2 bases and J by 4 bases, and 11 bases separated the two germline ends. This CDR3 contains 14 residues. Germline-derived CDR1 and CDR2 are SSHAT and FNYEAQ (reference sequence). CDR3 region: CASSLMDSGETQYF. Here the CDR3 DNA reads TGTGCCAGCAGCTTAATGGACAGCGGAGAGACCCAGTACTTC.

This clone was counted once. The genes are TRBV7-2 and TRBJ1-2; 7 bases are shared with TRBD1. The CDR3 extends over 16 amino acids. Germline values: CDR1 SGHTA, CDR2 FQGNSA. J lost 6 bases, V lost 0 bases, and 10 bases had no gene match. The DNA of the CDR3 is TGTGCCAGCAGCTTAGCGATGGGAGGGGGCATTGATGGCTACACCTTC. Its translation is CASSLAMGGGIDGYTF. Variable domain in full (rest from reference TRBV7-2 and TRBJ1-2): GAGVSQSPSNKVTEKGKDVELRCDPISGHTALYWYRQSLGQGLEFLIYFQGNSAPDKSGLPSDRFSAERTGGSVSTLTIQRTQQEDSAVYLCASSLAMGGGIDGYTFGSGTRLTVV.

The chain is built from TRBV5-1 and TRBJ2-5; TRBD1 might be the D (6 bases). The V end lost 0 bases, the J end lost 5 bases, and 20 bases lay between the germline ends. This CDR3 has 17 amino acids. The germline CDR1 and CDR2 sequences are SGHRS and YFSETQ. The CDR3 here is CASSLGLLGTGGETQYF. The CDR3 bases are TGCGCCAGCAGCTTGGGACTCTTAGGAACTGGGGGCGAGACCCAGTACTTC.

The chain combines TRBV2 with TRBJ1-3; D is ambiguous. The CDR3 is 14 residues long. V gave up 8 bases and J gave up 0 bases, with 11 bases separating them. Germline lookup yields CDR1 SNHLY and CDR2 FYNNEI. CDR3 protein: CASLADTSGNTIYF. As DNA, the CDR3 is TGTGCCAGCCTTGCAGATACCTCTGGAAACACCATATATTTT.

The gene calls are TRBV27 and TRBJ1-1; D is possibly TRBD1 (5 bases). CDR1 and CDR2 from the germline V gene are MNHEY and SMNVEV (reference sequence). This CDR3 region has 15 residues. The V and J ends lost 1 base and 5 bases respectively, with 14 bases between them. CDR3 DNA sequence: TGTGCCAGCAGTTTATTCGCCAGGGCCAAAACTGAAGCTTTCTTT. It specifies CASSLFARAKTEAFF.

The chain employs TRBV27 and TRBJ1-1; 7 bases line up with TRBD1. In germline, CDR1 is MNHEY, CDR2 SMNVEV (reference sequence). This CDR3 comprises 14 residues. With 6 bases clipped from V and 0 bases from J, the junction kept 4 bases outside the gene matches. The CDR3 region is CASRRQGLNTEAFF. CDR3 DNA: TGTGCCAGCAGGAGACAGGGTTTGAACACTGAAGCTTTCTTT.

The chain has TRBV19 and TRBJ2-1, with TRBD2 matching 14 bases. CDR1 LNHDA and CDR2 SQIVND come from the germline V gene (reference sequence). Losses at the gene ends were 4 bases for V and 2 bases for J; bases not matched to a gene: 4. The CDR3 covers 17 residues. This CDR3 is CASSTPGLAGAYNEQFF. DNA of the CDR3: TGTGCCAGTAGTACCCCGGGACTAGCGGGAGCCTACAATGAGCAGTTCTTC. Filled out from reference TRBV19 and TRBJ2-1, the complete variable domain reads DGGITQSPKYLFRKEGQNVTLSCEQNLNHDAMYWYRQDPGQGLRLIYYSQIVNDFQKGDIAEGYSVSREKKESFPLTVTSAQKNPTAFYLCASSTPGLAGAYNEQFFGPGTRLTVL.

The chain joins TRBV7-2 to TRBJ1-1; D gene uncertain. The CDR3 has 15 amino acids. V was cut by 1 base and J by 7 bases, with 16 bases left in between. From germline, CDR1 is SGHTA and CDR2 FQGNSA. This CDR3 is CASSLDPVGIGEAFF. The CDR3 bases are TGTGCCAGCAGCTTAGATCCGGTGGGCATCGGTGAAGCTTTCTTT.

The V call is TRBV28, the J call TRBJ2-1; 8 bases are a match to TRBD2. This CDR3 comprises 14 residues. Germline V CDR1 and CDR2: MDHEN, SYDVKM. Trimming took 7 bases from V and 3 from J; bases not matched to a gene: 5. This chain's CDR3 is CASNSGRVYNEQFF. In nucleotides, the CDR3 is TGTGCCAGCAACAGCGGGAGAGTCTACAATGAGCAGTTCTTC.

This chain links TRBV7-9 with TRBJ1-2, with 9 bases fitting TRBD1. Looked up from germline, CDR1 is SEHNR and CDR2 is FQNEAQ (reference sequence). This CDR3 contains 15 residues. J was trimmed by 5 bases and V by 2 bases; bases with no gene match: 6. The CDR3 DNA is TGTGCCAGCAGCTTAATTTATGGGACAGGGTATGGCTACACCTTC. It encodes CASSLIYGTGYGYTF.

The chain is built from TRBV10-1 and TRBJ1-4, with no clear D. The CDR3 spans 17 residues. Germline V CDR1 and CDR2: WNHNN, SYGVQD (reference sequence). Between the trimmed V and J ends, which lost 11 bases and 0 bases, there was a span of 22 bases. The CDR3 reads CAPSAGKNIATNEKLFF. In DNA form, the CDR3 reads TGCGCCCCCAGTGCAGGAAAGAACATTGCAACTAATGAAAAACTGTTTTTT.

V is TRBV5-8 and J is TRBJ2-2, with D possibly matching TRBD2 (5 bases). This CDR3 region has 16 residues. Germline CDR1 reads SGHTS; CDR2 reads YDEGEE. Trimming removed 7 bases at V and 1 base at J, with 17 bases between. This CDR3 is CASSSAEGGNTGELFF. CDR3 sequence (DNA): TGTGCCAGCTCAAGTGCAGAGGGCGGGAACACCGGGGAGCTGTTTTTT.

The genes are TRBV5-1 and TRBJ2-1; 7 bases align to TRBD2. After removal of 0 bases from V and 7 bases from J, the junction contained 7 bases not matched to a gene. Germline loops: CDR1 SGHRS, CDR2 YFSETQ. The CDR3 consists of 15 residues. CDR3 DNA sequence: TGCGCCAGCAGCTTGGTAAGCGGGACCATTAATGAGCAGTTCTTC. Its protein product is CASSLVSGTINEQFF. The full variable domain, in which reference TRBV5-1 and TRBJ2-1 provide the parts outside the CDR3, is KAGVTQTPRYLIKTRGQQVTLSCSPISGHRSVSWYQQTPGQGLQFLFEYFSETQRNKGNFPGRFSGRQFSNSRSEMNVSTLELGDSALYLCASSLVSGTINEQFFGPGTRLTVL.

The chain couples TRBV5-4 to TRBJ1-2; D might be TRBD1 (5 bases). V lost 3 bases and J lost 3, with 18 bases in between. The CDR3 covers 16 residues. The germline V gene has CDR1 SGHNT and CDR2 YYREEE (reference sequence). CDR3 nucleotide sequence: TGTGCCAGCAGCTCCGGAGGACCCAGGGCCCACTATGGCTACACCTTC. Translation gives CASSSGGPRAHYGYTF.

The rearrangement links TRBV5-1 to TRBJ2-1; D uncertain. The CDR3 contains 12 residues. Trimming removed 0 bases from V and 3 bases from J, with 1 base in between. The germline V gene encodes CDR1 SGHRS and CDR2 YFSETQ. CDR3 DNA sequence: TGCGCCAGCAGCTTGGACTACAATGAGCAGTTCTTC. Amino acids: CASSLDYNEQFF.

As regards this clone: The sample has other DNA sequences that encode this CDR3 too. The V gene is TRBV19, the J gene TRBJ1-2, with D possibly TRBD1 on 6 matching bases. The germline gives CDR1 LNHDA, CDR2 SQIVND (reference sequence). CDR3 length: 13 residues. The ends were cut back, 7 bases at V and 4 bases at J, with 13 bases in the middle. CDR3 sequence: CASTPDRIYGYTF. In DNA, the CDR3 is TGTGCCAGTACCCCGGACAGAATCTATGGCTACACCTTC.

The chain carries TRBV18 and TRBJ1-1; D uncertain. V was shortened by 1 base and J by 6 bases, with 12 bases between the two germline ends. There are 14 residues in the CDR3. Germline CDR1 is KGHSH and CDR2 is LQKENI. CDR3 sequence reads: CASSPQEGRAEAFF. Here the CDR3 DNA reads TGTGCCAGCTCACCACAGGAGGGTCGGGCTGAAGCTTTCTTT.